This record looks at one T cell receptor (beta chain) sequence and its context. Its antigen is as yet unknown. PCR amplification relied on 60 Vbeta primers (plus 13 Jbeta primers). Method: immunoSEQ multiplex PCR; TCRdb's copy keeps in-frame clones and lacks some. The top ten hold 2.5% to 3.5% of the sample, which has approximately 100,000 clones, around three quarters seen once. This sample was included in a study of cytomegalovirus exposure and HLA in healthy donors. Broader study findings: An analysis was carried out later, and it reportedly showed fewer N-insertions in an Asian-associated ancestry cluster than the 666-donor mean.

The CDR3 spans 16 residues. The germline V gene has CDR1 SEHNR and CDR2 FQNEAQ (reference sequence). The V and J ends lost 5 bases and 0 bases, in that order; junction bases with no gene match: 5. This chain connects TRBV7-9 to TRBJ1-1; 11 nucleotides align to TRBD1. The clonotype was recovered from a woman in her thirties or forties in good health and CMV-seronegative. Sequenced material: PBMCs. The CDR3 sequence is CASSPGDRGLNTEAFF. CDR3 in DNA: TGTGCCAGCAGCCCAGGGGACAGGGGGTTGAACACTGAAGCTTTCTTT. The complete variable domain, with remaining parts taken from reference TRBV7-9 and TRBJ1-1, reads DTGVSQNPRHKITKRGQNVTFRCDPISEHNRLYWYRQTLGQGPEFLTYFQNEAQLEKSRLLSDRFSAERPKGSFSTLEIQRTEQGDSAMYLCASSPGDRGLNTEAFFGQGTRLTVV.